This TCR beta chain was obtained from a study of graft-versus-host responses after intestinal transplantation. The overall study: For two to four years after anti-thymocyte globulin induction, all recipients took tacrolimus and steroids. Regarding the study as a whole: The authors found GvH clones in recipient marrow, some appearing first in ileum or blood.

Profiled with immunoSEQ multiplex PCR; TCRdb holds only in-frame clones, not every one. The profile covers roughly 77,000 clones, with approximately 88% appearing a single time and about 2.7% taken by the ten largest. Details on this clone: Its cognate antigen is unknown.

This TCR came from a human donor who received an intestinal transplant. Sequenced here: unstimulated CD8+ T cells sorted from spleen or lymph node cells, sampled before intestinal transplant.

The CDR3 here is CASSLAYRGQADYGYTF. The CDR3 DNA sequence: TGTGCCAGCAGCTTAGCGTATCGGGGACAGGCTGACTATGGCTACACCTTC. The genes are TRBV7-8 and TRBJ1-2; 8 positions agree with TRBD1. The V segment lost 0 bases and the J segment 3 bases; nucleotides outside the gene matches: 9. Germline V lookup: CDR1 SGHVS, CDR2 FQNEAQ. The CDR3 runs to 17 residues. The whole variable domain, filled in from reference TRBV7-8 and TRBJ1-2, reads GAGVSQSPRYKVAKRGQDVALRCDPISGHVSLFWYQQALGQGPEFLTYFQNEAQLDKSGLPSDRFFAERPEGSVSTLKIQRTQQEDSAVYLCASSLAYRGQADYGYTFGSGTRLTVV.